These T cell receptor beta chains were read from a single sample in a study of spatial heterogeneity in lung cancer. Using its own MiXCR run on the 5' RACE reads, TCRdb lists one record per CDR3 protein. The top ten clones hold roughly 21% of a sample with roughly 17,000 distinct CDR3 sequences, about 6.5% of them seen once. The source was lung tumor tissue, collected at surgery. These TCRs come from a female donor with early-stage non-small cell lung cancer. CDR3s include the opening cysteine and the closing phenylalanine or tryptophan. D genes are given only for firm matches. Clone size is given for some rows only: seen once, a few or many times, or a class if the clone is expanded.

D	V	J	size	DNA	CDR3
TRBD2	TRBV30	TRBJ2-5	.	TGTGCCGGGGCGGGGGGGCACTTC	CAGAGGHF
.	TRBV29-1	TRBJ2-2	many	TGCAGCGCCCGAGGGCTACAGGGAGCCACCGGGGAGCTGTTTTTT	CSARGLQGATGELFF
TRBD1	TRBV7-8	TRBJ1-4	many	TGTGCCAGCAGCCCTTACAGGGGGAGGACTAATGAAAAACTGTTTTTT	CASSPYRGRTNEKLFF
.	TRBV6-1	TRBJ2-1	many	.	CASRVGTGNFF
.	TRBV12-3/TRBV12-4	TRBJ2-7	many	TGTGCCAGCAGTTTAGCGTCGGGGTACGAGCAGTACTTC	CASSLASGYEQYF
TRBD2	TRBV7-7	TRBJ2-7	.	TGTGCTAGCAGCTCCGGGACTAGCGGGGAGCAGTACTTC	CASSSGTSGEQYF
.	TRBV5-6	TRBJ2-5	many	TGTGCCAGCAGCTTGGCCTTGTCAGCAGAGACCCAGTACTTC	CASSLALSAETQYF
.	TRBV11-3	TRBJ2-3	many	TGTGCCAGCAGCTTAGGGGCTAGCCCCACAGATACGCAGTATTTT	CASSLGASPTDTQYF
.	TRBV20-1	TRBJ1-5	few	TGCAGTGCTACCGTGGGGGGGGAGACAGGCGGACAGCATTTT	CSATVGGETGGQHF
TRBD1	TRBV5-1	TRBJ1-1	many	TGCGCCAGCAGCTCGGGACCACAGGGGGCCGGCACTGAAGCTTTCTTT	CASSSGPQGAGTEAFF
TRBD1	TRBV12-5	TRBJ2-5	.	TGTGCTAGTGCCGGGGACAGGGGGCAGGAAGAGACCCAGTACTTC	CASAGDRGQEETQYF
.	TRBV27	TRBJ1-5	many	TGTGCCAGCAGTATGGGGGGTAATCAGCCCCAGCATTTT	CASSMGGNQPQHF
TRBD1	TRBV29-1	TRBJ2-3	few	TGCAGCGCCCTCGACAGGGCCCGAAGCACAGATACGCAGTATTTT	CSALDRARSTDTQYF
TRBD1	TRBV6-5	TRBJ1-1	many	TGTGCCAGCAGCCCCAGGGGACAGGGAAAAGCTTTCTTT	CASSPRGQGKAFF
.	TRBV3-1	TRBJ1-2	many	TGTGCCAGCAGCCGGCAAGGGGGTATCTATGGCTACACCTTC	CASSRQGGIYGYTF
.	TRBV5-6	TRBJ1-5	many	TGTGCCAGCAGCCTTAGAAGCAATCAGCCCCAGCATTTT	CASSLRSNQPQHF
.	TRBV7-3	TRBJ2-3	medium-sized	TGTGCCAGCACCCTCGGGGGCCCCGGGGATACGCAGTATTTT	CASTLGGPGDTQYF
TRBD1	TRBV27	TRBJ2-7	many	TGTGCCAGCAGTCCCAGACAGGGTCCCTCCTACGAGCAGTACTTC	CASSPRQGPSYEQYF
.	TRBV2	TRBJ1-5	many	TGTGCCAGCAGTGAAGATCTCAGTCAGCCCCAGCATTTT	CASSEDLSQPQHF
TRBD2	TRBV20-1	TRBJ2-3	.	TGCAGTGCTAGAGATCGGCGGGGGGCCACAGATACGCAGTATTTT	CSARDRRGATDTQYF
.	TRBV27	TRBJ2-3	many	TGTGCCAGCAGTTTGCGCCAGGGACGATTTAGCACAGATACGCAGTATTTT	CASSLRQGRFSTDTQYF
TRBD1	TRBV6-1	TRBJ2-1	many	TGTGCCAGCAGTCGGGTCCGGGACAGGGCCAACAATGAGCAGTTCTTC	CASSRVRDRANNEQFF
TRBD1	TRBV30	TRBJ1-1	many	TGTGCCTGGAGTACAGGGACAGTGAACACTGAAGCTTTCTTT	CAWSTGTVNTEAFF
.	TRBV6-1	TRBJ1-1	few	TGTGCCAGCAGTGATTGGGCTCAGGGGAGGAAGACTGAAGCTTTCTTT	CASSDWAQGRKTEAFF
.	TRBV29-1	TRBJ1-1	medium-sized	TGCAGCGTCGTTGTGACTGAAGCTTTCTTT	CSVVVTEAFF
.	TRBV15	TRBJ1-6	many	TGTGCCACCAGCAGAGAGACGGCTAATTCACCCCTCCACTTT	CATSRETANSPLHF
.	TRBV28	TRBJ2-3	few	TGTGCCAGCAGTCTGGGATCGGCGGCTAGCACAGATACGCAGTATTTT	CASSLGSAASTDTQYF
TRBD1	TRBV28	TRBJ2-1	many	TGTGCCAGCAGTCCCTCGGACAGGGGGCGGGGTGAGCAGTTCTTC	CASSPSDRGRGEQFF
.	TRBV12-3/TRBV12-4	TRBJ2-7	many	TGTGCCAGCACCCCGCGGTGGGGGTGGGGACACTACGAGCAGTACTTC	CASTPRWGWGHYEQYF
TRBD2	TRBV7-2	TRBJ2-7	many	TGTGCCAGCAGCTTAACCATGCATACTAGCGGGGGGGCCGGGCAGTACTTC	CASSLTMHTSGGAGQYF
TRBD1	TRBV12-3/TRBV12-4	TRBJ1-4	many	TGTGCCAGCAGACCCCGGGACAGGGTTGAAAAACTGTTTTTT	CASRPRDRVEKLFF
.	TRBV7-2	TRBJ1-2	many	TGTGCCAGCAGGGGACCTAACTATGGCTACACCTTC	CASRGPNYGYTF